This T cell receptor (beta chain) derives from a study of cytomegalovirus exposure and HLA in healthy donors. Amplification used 60 Vbeta primers and 13 Jbeta primers. The protocol was immunoSEQ multiplex PCR, while the TCRdb copy is restricted to in-frame clones and leaves out a portion. Here the sample spans 200,000 or so clones, roughly 80% being singletons. Study-level findings and limits: When presence/absence was analysed, sequencing depth was taken to be roughly uniform across donors.

Concerning this clone: Antigen: not known.

The sequence came from a girl between 5 and 17 years old in good health and CMV-seronegative. The sequenced sample was PBMCs.

The CDR3 protein is CAISGTSGRAGSEQYF. As DNA, the CDR3 is TGTGCCATCAGTGGGACTAGCGGGAGGGCCGGGAGCGAGCAGTACTTC. The J gene is TRBJ2-7, the V gene TRBV10-3; 15 bases map to TRBD2. The CDR3 covers 16 residues. Looked up from germline, CDR1 is ENHRY and CDR2 is SYGVKD. J was trimmed by 6 bases and V by 4 bases; bases with no gene match: 7.